One and the same sample provided the 7 T cell receptor beta chains below, sequenced in a study of blood T cell repertoires in COVID-19 (dated by TCRdb to 2020 to 2021). The library was made by the immunoSEQ multiplex PCR assay. TCRdb took over this immuneACCESS table, retaining in-frame rearrangements with V and J assigned. Such tables are incomplete; in checked studies, under half of the missing clones stem from an unresolved V gene, and the remainder is unexplained. The sample has about 250,000 clones on record, around 83% of them singletons. Jointly, the top ten make up roughly 8.8% of the sample. Sequenced input: peripheral blood. The receptor source for this set is a man aged 40-50 years with active or convalescent COVID-19.

CDR3 residues: CACDPGVGQPQHF. CDR3 DNA sequence: TGTGCCTGCGACCCAGGGGTAGGCCAGCCCCAGCATTTT. The V gene is TRBV19, the J gene TRBJ1-5, with TRBD1 as a possible D gene (6 bases). Germline V gives CDR1 LNHDA, CDR2 SQIVND (reference sequence). The germline V and J ends were trimmed by 11 bases and 7 bases, with 18 bases remaining between them. This CDR3 comprises 13 residues.

This chain uses TRBV5-1 with TRBJ1-1; perhaps TRBD1 as D (6 bases). The CDR3 spans 16 residues. Looked up from germline, CDR1 is SGHRS and CDR2 is YFSETQ. Trimming stripped 2 bases from V and 6 bases from J, with 20 bases between. CDR3 residues: CASSFSSGGARPEAFF. Here the CDR3 DNA reads TGCGCCAGCAGCTTCTCCAGCGGGGGGGCGCGGCCTGAAGCTTTCTTT.

The chain uses TRBV27 and TRBJ1-4; 8 positions agree with TRBD1. V shed 5 bases, J shed 0 bases, and the junction held 8 bases outside the gene matches. CDR3 size: 17 residues. From germline, CDR1 is MNHEY and CDR2 SMNVEV (reference sequence). The DNA of the CDR3 is TGTGCCAGCAGTCCGAACAGGGGGGGAGCAACTAATGAAAAACTGTTTTTT. Protein product: CASSPNRGGATNEKLFF.

The chain joins TRBV19 to TRBJ1-4; possible D gene TRBD1, 6 bases. The ends were cut back, 6 bases at V and 7 bases at J, with 15 bases in the middle. The CDR3 length is 14 residues. The germline gives CDR1 LNHDA, CDR2 SQIVND (reference sequence). The CDR3 spells CASSSGRGSEKLFF. The CDR3 DNA sequence: TGTGCCAGTAGCTCCGGTAGGGGGAGTGAAAAACTGTTTTTT.

This clone has just a few counts. The V call is TRBV24-1, the J call TRBJ2-4; the D gene is possibly TRBD2 (6 bases). This CDR3 spans 15 amino acids. Trimming cost V 4 bases and J 3 bases, with 12 bases left between them. The germline V gene encodes CDR1 KGHDR and CDR2 SFDVKD. The CDR3 protein is CATSEGWGDKNIQYF. The CDR3 region has the DNA TGTGCCACCAGTGAGGGGTGGGGGGACAAAAACATTCAGTACTTC.

The chain recombines TRBV7-8 with TRBJ2-3; 8 bases are a match to TRBD1. The CDR3 sequence is 16 residues long. The germline CDR1 and CDR2 sequences are SGHVS and FQNEAQ. Unmatched junction bases numbered 7, after V lost 4 bases and J lost 1 base. CDR3 nucleotides: TGTGCCAGCAGCTCGGACAGGGCGGTCCGCACAGATACGCAGTATTTT. Its translation: CASSSDRAVRTDTQYF.

The rearrangement joins TRBV4-3 to TRBJ1-6, with 12 bases matching TRBD1. Per germline, CDR1 LGHNA and CDR2 YSLEER. This CDR3 is built from 15 residues. V gave up 5 bases and J gave up 10 bases; unmatched junction bases: 6. DNA of the CDR3: TGCGCCAGCAGCGCCTACGGGACAGGGGGCTCACCCCTCCACTTT. Residues: CASSAYGTGGSPLHF.